The 21 T cell receptor beta chains reported below all come from one sample, sequenced in a study of T cells in Graves' hyperthyroidism and ophthalmopathy. Amplified TCR beta CDR3 regions came from RNA transcripts. When the TCR CDR3 underwent first-round RT-PCR, the HTBI primer set was used. TCRdb reanalysed the multiplex PCR reads using MiXCR and keeps one entry per CDR3 protein. The sample carries around 350,000 distinct CDR3 sequences, about 18% recorded once. Sequencing was done on a sample of blood. These receptors were taken from a woman aged 18 to 35 with Graves' hyperthyroidism.

The chain employs TRBV5-5 and TRBJ2-5, with D unclear. Germline CDR1 SGHKS, CDR2 YYEKEE (reference sequence). Trimming removed 2 bases from V and 2 bases from J, with 19 bases in between. This CDR3 contains 17 residues. The CDR3 reads CASSFWKRWSGQETQYF. CDR3 coding DNA: TGTGCCAGCAGCTTTTGGAAGAGGTGGTCAGGTCAAGAGACCCAGTACTTC.

This clonotype was counted ten times or more. The chain recombines TRBV15 with TRBJ1-2, with D maybe TRBD1 (5 bases). This CDR3 contains 13 residues. Between the trimmed V and J ends, which lost 5 bases and 5 bases, there was a span of 12 bases. The germline V gene encodes CDR1 LNHNV and CDR2 YYDKDF (reference sequence). CDR3 DNA: TGTGCCACCAGCTTGGGAGGGGAGTATGGCTACACCTTC. Translating gives CATSLGGEYGYTF.

This clonotype was detected ten times or more. The chain recombines TRBV12-3 or TRBV12-4 with TRBJ2-2, with 13 bases lining up with TRBD2. The CDR3 runs to 15 residues. The V and J ends lost 7 bases and 5 bases, in that order; junction bases with no gene match: 4. The CDR3 spells CASTTSGGATGELFF. CDR3 nucleotides: TGTGCCAGCACCACTAGCGGGGGGGCGACCGGGGAGCTGTTTTTT.

This clonotype has a count of ten or more. The chain recombines TRBV5-6 with TRBJ1-1; TRBD1 matches at 7 bases. In germline, CDR1 is SGHDT, CDR2 YYEEEE. This CDR3 region has 15 residues. After removal of 0 bases from V and 3 bases from J, the junction contained 5 bases not matched to a gene. CDR3 coding DNA: TGTGCCAGCAGCTTGGCAGGGGGGCAGGACACTGAAGCTTTCTTT. Protein: CASSLAGGQDTEAFF.

This clonotype has ten or more counts. V usage is TRBV12-3 or TRBV12-4 and J usage is TRBJ2-5, with 7 bases fitting TRBD2. This CDR3 has 14 residues. The ends lost 7 bases at V and 2 bases at J; junction bases unmatched: 7. CDR3 bases: TGTGCCAGCATCTCTTGGGGAGGGCAAGAGACCCAGTACTTC. It specifies CASISWGGQETQYF.

This clonotype was counted a few times. The V gene is TRBV4-1, the J gene TRBJ1-6; unclear D gene. The length of the CDR3 is 15 residues. V was clipped by 2 bases and J by 7 bases, with 12 bases between them. Germline V lookup: CDR1 MGHRA, CDR2 YSYEKL. In DNA, the CDR3 is TGCGCCAGCAGCCAACCTCCCGGAGTGAATTCACCCCTCCACTTT. Protein product: CASSQPPGVNSPLHF.

This clonotype was counted at least ten times. V and J are TRBV11-1 and TRBJ1-5; D uncertain. CDR1 is SGHAT and CDR2 is FQDESV in the germline V gene (reference sequence). CDR3 length equals 13 residues. V shed 5 bases and J shed 7 bases, with 12 bases lying between them. CDR3 sequence: CASSRTEEQPQHF. The CDR3 nucleotides are TGTGCCAGCAGCCGGACGGAGGAGCAGCCCCAGCATTTT.

Only a few counts were recorded for this clonotype. The rearrangement joins TRBV30 to TRBJ2-4; the D call may be TRBD1 or TRBD2 (5 bases each). The ends were cut back, 4 bases at V and 8 bases at J, with 15 bases in the middle. The CDR3 extends over 13 amino acids. Germline V lookup: CDR1 GTSNPN, CDR2 SVGIG (reference sequence). In nucleotides, the CDR3 is TGTGCCTGGACCCGGGACCTTGGGGACATTCAGTACTTC. Translated: CAWTRDLGDIQYF.

V is TRBV6-1 and J is TRBJ1-1; a weak D match, TRBD1 (5 bases). The CDR3 is made up of 14 amino acids. V dropped 6 bases and J dropped 6 bases, with 17 bases sitting between them. Per germline, CDR1 MNHNS and CDR2 SASEGT. CDR3 bases: TGTGCCAGCAGCGAAACGGGGCCAGGTGCTGAAGCTTTCTTT. Amino acid sequence: CASSETGPGAEAFF.

At least ten counts were recorded for this clonotype. The chain has TRBV7-9 and TRBJ2-7; D is possibly TRBD2 (5 bases). The CDR3 covers 13 residues. The germline gives CDR1 SEHNR, CDR2 FQNEAQ (reference sequence). Between the trimmed V and J ends, which lost 5 bases and 6 bases, there was a span of 14 bases. The CDR3 region is CASSPDGLSEQYF. In nucleotides, the CDR3 is TGTGCCAGCAGCCCTGATGGACTCAGCGAGCAGTACTTC.

This clonotype appeared many times. The CDR3 bases are TGTGCCAGCGCCGTGACGACAGGCTCCCTGTATAGCAATCAGCCCCAGCATTTT. This codes for CASAVTTGSLYSNQPQHF. V is TRBV6-2 or TRBV6-3 and J is TRBJ1-5, with D perhaps TRBD1 (6 bases). Trimming shortened V by 8 bases and J by 0 bases, and 23 bases separated the two germline ends. Germline-derived CDR1 and CDR2 are MNHEY and SVGEGT. The CDR3 totals 18 residues.

This clonotype has ten or more counts. The genes are TRBV7-2 and TRBJ1-1; TRBD1 aligns across 8 bases. V shed 5 bases, J shed 6 bases, and the junction held 14 bases outside the gene matches. The CDR3 covers 16 residues. Germline V CDR1 and CDR2: SGHTA, FQGNSA. CDR3 protein: CASSQLDRAKGSEAFF. The CDR3 region has the DNA TGTGCCAGCAGCCAACTGGACAGGGCAAAGGGGTCTGAAGCTTTCTTT. Based on the CDR3 plus reference TRBV7-2 and TRBJ1-1, the full variable domain is GAGVSQSPSNKVTEKGKDVELRCDPISGHTALYWYRQSLGQGLEFLIYFQGNSAPDKSGLPSDRFSAERTGGSVSTLTIQRTQQEDSAVYLCASSQLDRAKGSEAFFGQGTRLTVV.

The chain joins TRBV11-1 to TRBJ1-1; TRBD1 is a possible D gene (6 bases). CDR1 SGHAT and CDR2 FQDESV come from the germline V gene (reference sequence). V dropped 8 bases and J dropped 4 bases, with 26 bases sitting between them. The CDR3 runs to 17 residues. CDR3 residues: CASQGTGRLWFGTEAFF. The CDR3, as DNA: TGTGCCAGCCAAGGAACAGGGCGCCTTTGGTTTGGCACTGAAGCTTTCTTT.

Only a few counts were recorded for this clonotype. The gene calls are TRBV14 and TRBJ2-7; D not certain. This CDR3 comprises 14 residues. The V and J ends lost 2 bases and 5 bases respectively, with 13 bases between them. The germline V gene encodes CDR1 SGHDN and CDR2 FVKESK. This CDR3 is CASSQQISFHEQYF. CDR3 DNA: TGTGCCAGCAGCCAACAAATTTCCTTCCACGAGCAGTACTTC.

This clonotype has ten or more counts. This chain joins TRBV9 and TRBJ2-7; perhaps D is TRBD1 or TRBD2 (5 bases each). V was shortened by 3 bases and J by 6 bases, with 10 bases between the two germline ends. The CDR3 extends over 12 amino acids. Germline V gene data show CDR1 as SGDLS and CDR2 as YYNGEE. The CDR3 DNA follows: TGTGCCAGCAGCGCACACGGGGCCGAGCAGTACTTC. This sequence encodes CASSAHGAEQYF.

In this sample, this clonotype turned up many times. V is TRBV27 and J is TRBJ1-3; D not resolved. The ends were cut back, 8 bases at V and 8 bases at J, with 10 bases in the middle. The germline gives CDR1 MNHEY, CDR2 SMNVEV (reference sequence). This CDR3 comprises 11 residues. The CDR3 DNA reads TGTGCCAGCCAGGAGCGTGACACCATATATTTT. Translated: CASQERDTIYF.

This clonotype was detected many times. The chain has TRBV12-3 or TRBV12-4 and TRBJ1-5; 8 bases align to TRBD1. Trimming cost V 5 bases and J 5 bases; bases outside gene matches: 14. This CDR3 comprises 17 residues. CDR3 sequence (DNA): TGTGCCAGCAGTCGACAGGGGACGATGCGGGTTGATCAGCCCCAGCATTTT. It translates to CASSRQGTMRVDQPQHF.

This clonotype was counted a few times. The rearrangement links TRBV7-9 to TRBJ1-1; TRBD1 might be the D (5 bases). Trimming shortened V by 4 bases and J by 11 bases, and 11 bases separated the two germline ends. Germline V gives CDR1 SEHNR, CDR2 FQNEAQ (reference sequence). This CDR3 comprises 11 residues. CDR3 sequence: CASSSRVHAFF. The CDR3 region has the DNA TGTGCCAGCAGCTCCAGGGTTCATGCTTTCTTT. The whole variable domain, filled in from reference TRBV7-9 and TRBJ1-1, reads DTGVSQNPRHKITKRGQNVTFRCDPISEHNRLYWYRQTLGQGPEFLTYFQNEAQLEKSRLLSDRFSAERPKGSFSTLEIQRTEQGDSAMYLCASSSRVHAFFGQGTRLTVV.

This chain uses TRBV5-6 with TRBJ2-3, with 12 bases fitting TRBD2. CDR3 length: 16 residues. Germline-derived CDR1 and CDR2 are SGHDT and YYEEEE. V shed 6 bases and J 3 bases; nucleotides not matched to a gene: 8. The CDR3 nucleotides read TGTGCCAGCACCCCTCTAGCGGGGGGGCCAACAGATACGCAGTATTTT. Protein: CASTPLAGGPTDTQYF.

This chain links TRBV12-3 or TRBV12-4 with TRBJ2-5, with D possibly being TRBD1 (6 bases). The ends were cut back, 5 bases at V and 5 bases at J, with 18 bases in the middle. The CDR3 runs 15 residues. CDR3 protein: CASSPRQVLLETQYF. Here the CDR3 DNA reads TGTGCCAGCAGTCCCCGACAGGTCCTCCTGGAGACCCAGTACTTC.

The chain is built from TRBV6-1 and TRBJ2-7, with TRBD1 matching 10 bases. Germline CDR1 is MNHNS and CDR2 is SASEGT. The CDR3 consists of 15 residues. V lost 4 bases to trimming and J lost 6 bases; unmatched junction nucleotides: 9. Here the CDR3 reads CASSAGRTGGGEQYF. For the CDR3, the DNA is TGTGCCAGCAGTGCCGGTAGGACAGGGGGTGGCGAGCAGTACTTC.